This entry describes one T cell receptor (beta chain). What it recognizes is unknown. This sample is part of a study of T cell responses to AZD1222 COVID-19 vaccine. Per germline, CDR1 KGHSH and CDR2 LQKENI. V was clipped by 8 bases and J by 5 bases; unmatched bases: 9. This CDR3 has 14 amino acids. Study-level points and caveats: Repertoire sampling occurred only after the peak T cell response. Only 5 or 6 people who got AZD1222 tested seropositive at baseline.

Produced via immunoSEQ multiplex PCR; TCRdb's table is partial and in-frame only. The table has 95,000 to 110,000 clones, 91% seen once. This chain connects TRBV18 to TRBJ2-1, with 7 bases lining up with TRBD1. The sequences come from peripheral blood, collected on day 0 of AZD1222 vaccination. This clonotype was sampled from an adult in good health. The CDR3: CASRARTGDNEQFF. DNA for the CDR3: TGTGCCAGCCGCGCCCGGACAGGAGACAATGAGCAGTTCTTC.